The 13 T cell receptor beta chains below come from one sample, sequenced in a study of T cell repertoires in cytomegalovirus infection. No antigen is known for these receptors. TCRdb reprocessed the reads with MiXCR, giving one entry per CDR3 protein. Of roughly 920,000 distinct CDR3 sequences listed, around 29% are singletons. The sequencing used cultured CD8+ T cells from PBMCs, collected from culture after CMV antigen stimulation. The source is a human donor in good health (CMV status not recorded). Some clones in this sample may be carry-over from other donors' samples.

This chain connects TRBV15 to TRBJ1-2, with a weak D call TRBD1 (6 bases). This CDR3 is built from 15 residues. Germline CDR1 is LNHNV and CDR2 is YYDKDF (reference sequence). V was cut by 8 bases and J by 8 bases, with 24 bases left in between. CDR3 DNA: TGTGCCACCTCGGGTTCGGGGGGCGCAGGATACGGCTACACCTTC. It is translated as CATSGSGGAGYGYTF.

Comment on this clonotype: This may come from a read error, since a much larger clone is one base off. This rearrangement joins TRBV5-5 to TRBJ1-1, with D possibly matching TRBD1 (6 bases). V gave up 4 bases and J gave up 1 base, with 11 bases separating them. The V gene's germline CDR1 is SGHKS and CDR2 YYEKEE (reference sequence). The CDR3 covers 14 residues. The CDR3 sequence: CASSRRDTNTEAFF. The CDR3 nucleotides are TGTGCCAGCAGCCGCCGGGACACGAACACTGAAGCTTTCTTT.

A few counts support this clonotype. The chain joins TRBV7-9 to TRBJ2-7, with no clear D. The V end was cut by 3 bases, the J end by 6 bases, with 6 bases between. CDR3 length: 11 amino acids. Per the germline V gene, CDR1 is SEHNR and CDR2 is FQNEAQ (reference sequence). CDR3 residues: CASSLESEQYF. The DNA of the CDR3 is TGTGCCAGCAGCTTGGAGTCCGAGCAGTACTTC.

The V call is TRBV20-1, the J call TRBJ2-1; 13 nucleotides agree with TRBD2. Trimming took 6 bases from V and 5 from J; bases not matched to a gene: 19. The CDR3 spans 19 residues. Germline CDR1 DFQATT, CDR2 SNEGSKA (reference sequence). CDR3 amino acids: CSAPVPGLAGSRVHNEQFF. In DNA form, the CDR3 reads TGCAGTGCGCCTGTTCCGGGACTAGCGGGGAGTAGGGTCCACAATGAGCAGTTCTTC.

This clonotype turned up a few times. The rearrangement uses TRBV24-1 and TRBJ1-4; no firm D call. In germline, CDR1 is KGHDR, CDR2 SFDVKD. The V end was cut by 4 bases, the J end by 5 bases, with 7 bases between. CDR3 length: 13 residues. In nucleotides, the CDR3 is TGTGCCACCAGTGAAGGCCTCAATGAAAAACTGTTTTTT. Translated: CATSEGLNEKLFF.

J is TRBJ2-5 and V is TRBV7-6, with TRBD2 as a possible D gene (5 bases). Germline CDR1 SGHVS, CDR2 FNYEAQ. Trimming left V 5 bases short and J 11 bases short, with 12 bases between. The CDR3 length is 11 residues. In DNA form, the CDR3 reads TGTGCCAGCAGCCCCGGCGGGCGTCAGTACTTC. Amino acid sequence: CASSPGGRQYF.

This clonotype has a count of ten or more. V gene TRBV7-2 combines with J gene TRBJ2-3; 7 bases are shared with TRBD2. This CDR3 has 14 amino acids. V trimming: 5 bases; J trimming: 5 bases; junction bases outside the gene matches: 7. Germline CDR1 SGHTA, CDR2 FQGNSA. The CDR3 coding sequence is TGTGCCAGCAGCACCCGGGGGGTGGGAGATACGCAGTATTTT. Residues: CASSTRGVGDTQYF.

The chain is built from TRBV4-1 and TRBJ1-2; TRBD1 aligns across 9 bases. The CDR3 has 15 amino acids. Germline CDR1 MGHRA, CDR2 YSYEKL. V was pared by 1 base and J by 5 bases, with 5 bases of the junction left unmatched. The DNA of the CDR3 is TGCGCCAGCAGCCAAGGGACAGGGGATTGGTATGGCTACACCTTC. It yields the protein CASSQGTGDWYGYTF.

This clonotype showed up just once. The chain has TRBV6-5 and TRBJ1-1; D is possibly TRBD1 (6 bases). V was cut by 4 bases and J by 6 bases, with 9 bases left in between. The CDR3 is 12 amino acids. Germline CDR1 is MNHEY and CDR2 is SVGAGI. CDR3 sequence reads: CASSSRTAEAFF. The CDR3, as DNA: TGTGCCAGCAGTTCCCGGACAGCTGAAGCTTTCTTT.

The CDR3 DNA is TGTGCCAGCAGCCCATATAGCGGGGGGGCGAGTGATACGCAGTATTTT. Amino acids: CASSPYSGGASDTQYF. The chain uses TRBV2 and TRBJ2-3, with 11 bases aligning to TRBD2. CDR3 length equals 16 residues. V dropped 6 bases and J dropped 6; count of bases not matched to a gene: 11. Germline lookup yields CDR1 SNHLY and CDR2 FYNNEI.

Concerning this clonotype itself: A much bigger clone sits one base away, suggesting this may be a read error. The rearrangement links TRBV7-2 to TRBJ2-1, with TRBD2 matching over 7 bases. This CDR3 region has 18 residues. Germline loops: CDR1 SGHTA, CDR2 FQGNSA. In DNA, the CDR3 is TGTGCCAGCAGCTTGCGTTTCGAGCGGGGACCCCCCTACACTGAGCAGTTCTTC. Translation: CASSLRFERGPPYTEQFF.

The sample holds a few counts of this clonotype. This rearrangement joins TRBV12-3 or TRBV12-4 to TRBJ2-3; 13 positions match TRBD2. The CDR3 runs to 17 residues. V lost 3 bases to trimming and J lost 4 bases; unmatched junction nucleotides: 7. The CDR3 spells CASSFKVLAGGPDTQYF. In DNA form, the CDR3 reads TGTGCCAGCAGTTTCAAGGTACTAGCGGGGGGGCCAGATACGCAGTATTTT.

CDR3 sequence reads: CASSRGDEAFF. CDR3 coding DNA: TGTGCCAGCAGTCGGGGGGATGAAGCTTTCTTT. The chain has TRBV2 and TRBJ1-1; maybe TRBD1 (5 bases). In germline, CDR1 is SNHLY, CDR2 FYNNEI. This CDR3 contains 11 residues. V lost 5 bases to trimming and J lost 7 bases, with 8 bases between them. Supplemented by reference TRBV2 and TRBJ1-1, the full variable domain reads EPEVTQTPSHQVTQMGQEVILRCVPISNHLYFYWYRQILGQKVEFLVSFYNNEISEKSEIFDDQFSVERPDGSNFTLKIRSTKLEDSAMYFCASSRGDEAFFGQGTRLTVV.